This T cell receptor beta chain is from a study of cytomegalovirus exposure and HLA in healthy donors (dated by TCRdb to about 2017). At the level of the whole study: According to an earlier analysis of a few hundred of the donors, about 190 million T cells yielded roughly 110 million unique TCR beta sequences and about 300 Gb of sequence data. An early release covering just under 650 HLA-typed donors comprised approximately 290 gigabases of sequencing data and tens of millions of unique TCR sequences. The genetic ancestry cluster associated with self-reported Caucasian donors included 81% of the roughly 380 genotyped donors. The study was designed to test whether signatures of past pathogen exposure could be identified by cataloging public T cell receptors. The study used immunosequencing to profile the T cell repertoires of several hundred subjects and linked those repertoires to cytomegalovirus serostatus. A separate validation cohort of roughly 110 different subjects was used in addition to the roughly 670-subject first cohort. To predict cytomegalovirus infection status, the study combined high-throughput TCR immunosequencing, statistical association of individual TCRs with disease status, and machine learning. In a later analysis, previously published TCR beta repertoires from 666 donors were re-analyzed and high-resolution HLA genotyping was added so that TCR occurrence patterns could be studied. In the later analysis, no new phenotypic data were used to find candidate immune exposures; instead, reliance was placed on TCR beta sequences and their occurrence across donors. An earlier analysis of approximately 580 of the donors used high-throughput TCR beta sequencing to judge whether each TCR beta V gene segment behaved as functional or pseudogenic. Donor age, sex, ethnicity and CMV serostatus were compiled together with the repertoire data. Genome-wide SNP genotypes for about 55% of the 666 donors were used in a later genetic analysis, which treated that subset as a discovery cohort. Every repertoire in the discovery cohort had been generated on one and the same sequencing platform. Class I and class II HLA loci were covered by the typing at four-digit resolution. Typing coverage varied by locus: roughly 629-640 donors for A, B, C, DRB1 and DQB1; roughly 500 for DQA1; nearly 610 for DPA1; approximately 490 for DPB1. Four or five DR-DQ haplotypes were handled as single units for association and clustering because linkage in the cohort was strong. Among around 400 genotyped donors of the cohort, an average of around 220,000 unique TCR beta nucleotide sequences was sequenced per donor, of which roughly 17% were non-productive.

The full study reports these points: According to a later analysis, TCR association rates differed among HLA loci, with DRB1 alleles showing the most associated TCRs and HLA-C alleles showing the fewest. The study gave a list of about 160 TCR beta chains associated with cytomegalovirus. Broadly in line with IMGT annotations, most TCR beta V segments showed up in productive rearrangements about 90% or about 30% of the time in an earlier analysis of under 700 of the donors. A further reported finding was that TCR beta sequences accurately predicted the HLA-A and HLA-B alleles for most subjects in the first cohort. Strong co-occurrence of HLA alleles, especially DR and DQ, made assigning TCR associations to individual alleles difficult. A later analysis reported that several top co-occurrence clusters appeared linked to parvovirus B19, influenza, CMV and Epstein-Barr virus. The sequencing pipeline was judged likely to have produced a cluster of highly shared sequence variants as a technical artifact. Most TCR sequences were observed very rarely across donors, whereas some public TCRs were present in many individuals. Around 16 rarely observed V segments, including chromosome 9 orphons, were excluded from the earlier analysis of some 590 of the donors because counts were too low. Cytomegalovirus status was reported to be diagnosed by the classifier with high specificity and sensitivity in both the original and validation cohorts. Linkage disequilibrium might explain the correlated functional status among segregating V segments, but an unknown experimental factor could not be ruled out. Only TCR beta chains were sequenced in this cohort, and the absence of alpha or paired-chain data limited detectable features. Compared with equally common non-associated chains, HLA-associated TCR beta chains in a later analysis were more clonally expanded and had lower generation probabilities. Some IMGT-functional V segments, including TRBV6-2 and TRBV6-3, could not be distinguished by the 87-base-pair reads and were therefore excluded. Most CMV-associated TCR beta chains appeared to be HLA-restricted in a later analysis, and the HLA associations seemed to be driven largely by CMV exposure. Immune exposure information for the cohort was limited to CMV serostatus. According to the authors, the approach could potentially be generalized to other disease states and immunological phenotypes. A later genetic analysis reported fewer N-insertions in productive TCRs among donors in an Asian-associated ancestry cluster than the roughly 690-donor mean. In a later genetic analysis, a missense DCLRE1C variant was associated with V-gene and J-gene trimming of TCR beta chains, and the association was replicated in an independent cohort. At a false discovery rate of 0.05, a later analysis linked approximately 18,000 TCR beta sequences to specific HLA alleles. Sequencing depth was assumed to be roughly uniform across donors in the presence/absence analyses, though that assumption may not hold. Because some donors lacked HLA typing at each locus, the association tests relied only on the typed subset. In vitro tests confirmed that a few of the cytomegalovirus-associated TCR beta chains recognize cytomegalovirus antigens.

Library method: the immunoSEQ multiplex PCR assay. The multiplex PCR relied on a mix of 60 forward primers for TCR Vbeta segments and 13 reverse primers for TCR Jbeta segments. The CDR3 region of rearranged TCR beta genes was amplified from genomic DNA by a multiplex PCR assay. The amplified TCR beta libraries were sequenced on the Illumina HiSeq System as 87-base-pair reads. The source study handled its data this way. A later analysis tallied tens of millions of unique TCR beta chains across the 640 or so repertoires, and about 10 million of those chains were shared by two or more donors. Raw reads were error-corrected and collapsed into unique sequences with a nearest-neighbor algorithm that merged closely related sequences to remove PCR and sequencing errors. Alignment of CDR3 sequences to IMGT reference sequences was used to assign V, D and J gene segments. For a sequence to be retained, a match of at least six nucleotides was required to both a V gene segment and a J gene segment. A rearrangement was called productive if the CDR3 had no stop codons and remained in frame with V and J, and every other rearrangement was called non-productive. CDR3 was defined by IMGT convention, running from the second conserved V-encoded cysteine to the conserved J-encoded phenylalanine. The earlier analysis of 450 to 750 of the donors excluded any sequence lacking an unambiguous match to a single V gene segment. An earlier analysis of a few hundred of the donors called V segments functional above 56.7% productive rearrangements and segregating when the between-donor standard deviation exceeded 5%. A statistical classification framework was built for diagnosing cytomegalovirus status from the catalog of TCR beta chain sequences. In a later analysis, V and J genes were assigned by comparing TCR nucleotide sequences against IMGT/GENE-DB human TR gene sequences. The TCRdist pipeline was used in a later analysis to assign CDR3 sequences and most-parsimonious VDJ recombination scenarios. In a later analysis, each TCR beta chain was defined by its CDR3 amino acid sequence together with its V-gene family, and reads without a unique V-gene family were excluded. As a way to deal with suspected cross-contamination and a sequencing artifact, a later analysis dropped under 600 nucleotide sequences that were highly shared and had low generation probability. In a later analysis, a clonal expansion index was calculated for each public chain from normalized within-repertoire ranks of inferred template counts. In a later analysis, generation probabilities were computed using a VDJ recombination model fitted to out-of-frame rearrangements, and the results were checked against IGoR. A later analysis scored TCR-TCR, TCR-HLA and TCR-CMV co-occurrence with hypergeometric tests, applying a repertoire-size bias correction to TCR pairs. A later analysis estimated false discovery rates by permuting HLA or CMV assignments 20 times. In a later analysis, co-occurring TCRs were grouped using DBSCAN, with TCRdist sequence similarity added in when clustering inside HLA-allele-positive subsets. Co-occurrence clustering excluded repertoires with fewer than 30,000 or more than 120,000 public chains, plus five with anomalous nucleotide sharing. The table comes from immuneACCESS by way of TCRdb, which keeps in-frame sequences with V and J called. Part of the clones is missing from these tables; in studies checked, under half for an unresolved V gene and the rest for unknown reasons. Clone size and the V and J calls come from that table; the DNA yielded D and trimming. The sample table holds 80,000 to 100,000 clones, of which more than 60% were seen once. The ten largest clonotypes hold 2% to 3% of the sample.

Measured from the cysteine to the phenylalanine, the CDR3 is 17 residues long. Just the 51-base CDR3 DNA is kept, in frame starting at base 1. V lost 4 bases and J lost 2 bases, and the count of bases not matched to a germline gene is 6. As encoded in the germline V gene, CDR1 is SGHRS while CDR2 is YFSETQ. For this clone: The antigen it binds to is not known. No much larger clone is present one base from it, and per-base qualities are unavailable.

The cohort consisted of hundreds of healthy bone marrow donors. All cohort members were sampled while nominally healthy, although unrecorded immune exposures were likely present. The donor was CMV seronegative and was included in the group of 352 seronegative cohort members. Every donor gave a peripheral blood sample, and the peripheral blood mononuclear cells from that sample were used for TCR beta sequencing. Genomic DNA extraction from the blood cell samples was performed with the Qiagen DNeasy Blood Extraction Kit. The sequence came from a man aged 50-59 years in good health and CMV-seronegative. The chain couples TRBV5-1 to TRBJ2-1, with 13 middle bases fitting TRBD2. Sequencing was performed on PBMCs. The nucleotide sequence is TGCGCCAGCAGCCGACTGGGACTAGCGGGGACCTACAATGAGCAGTTCTTC. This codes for CASSRLGLAGTYNEQFF.